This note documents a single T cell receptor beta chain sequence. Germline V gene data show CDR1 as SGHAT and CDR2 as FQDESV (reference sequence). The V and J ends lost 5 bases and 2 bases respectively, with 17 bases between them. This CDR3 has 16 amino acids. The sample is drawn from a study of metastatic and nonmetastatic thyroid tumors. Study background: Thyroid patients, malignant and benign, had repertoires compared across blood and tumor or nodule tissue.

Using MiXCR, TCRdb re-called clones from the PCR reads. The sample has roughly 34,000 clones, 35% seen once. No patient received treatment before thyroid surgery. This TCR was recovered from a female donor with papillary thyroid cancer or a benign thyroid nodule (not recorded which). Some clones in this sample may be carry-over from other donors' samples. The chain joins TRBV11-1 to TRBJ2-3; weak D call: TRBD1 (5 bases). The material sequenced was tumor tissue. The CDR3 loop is CASSLVRGGNTDTQYF. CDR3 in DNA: TGTGCCAGCAGCCTGGTTAGGGGCGGAAACACAGATACGCAGTATTTT.